This T cell receptor beta chain appears in the sequencing data of a study of blood T cell repertoires in COVID-19. Background on the study: Collection of acute and convalescent COVID-19 samples took place in the United States, Italy and Spain. PBMCs, B-cell-depleted T cells, or T cells provided the cDNA or gDNA that made up the material.

In the study's own analysis: Scientists estimated how many nucleated cells there were by amplifying reference gene primers. TCRdb's copy holds only in-frame clones and misses some; the assay was immunoSEQ multiplex PCR. D and trimming come from the DNA, and the V and J calls and clone size come from that table. Here the sample spans around 70,000 clones, around 80% being singletons. Germline V gives CDR1 SGHTA, CDR2 FQGNSA. The CDR3 spans 12 residues. V shed 5 bases and J shed 6 bases, with 9 bases lying between them. The Seattle site enrolled patients during active infection and followed them longitudinally.

V and J are TRBV7-2 and TRBJ2-3; D is unclear. Sequenced input: peripheral blood. The receptor's source is a man in his fifties or sixties with COVID-19, enrolled during active disease. The CDR3 DNA follows: TGTGCCAGCAGCCCTATGAGGGATACGCAGTATTTT. Protein product: CASSPMRDTQYF.